Below, 13 T cell receptor beta chains from the same sample are listed, as sequenced in a study of blood T cell repertoires in COVID-19. Repertoires were generated with immunoSEQ multiplex PCR, while TCRdb's copy carries only in-frame clones and drops some. The data hold 60,000 to 85,000 clones, with about 92% observed a single time. Source material: peripheral blood. The receptor set was obtained from a man aged 45-65 years with acute or convalescent COVID-19.

The gene calls are TRBV9 and TRBJ1-5; TRBD1 aligns across 8 bases. Losses at the gene ends were 4 bases for V and 5 bases for J; bases not matched to a gene: 8. This CDR3 comprises 15 residues. Germline V gene data show CDR1 as SGDLS and CDR2 as YYNGEE. The CDR3 region is CASSPGQGGYQPQHF. The CDR3 nucleotides read TGTGCCAGCAGCCCTGGACAGGGAGGATATCAGCCCCAGCATTTT.

Concerning this clone: One end of the junction fails to match germline, which may point to a read error. The chain's CDR3 is CASNLQGYNYGYTF. The CDR3 region has the DNA TGTGCCAGCAACTTACAGGGTTATAACTATGGCTACACCTTC. The gene calls are TRBV7-9 and TRBJ1-2, with a weak D call TRBD1 (6 bases). The CDR3 contains 14 residues. Germline V gene lookup returns CDR1 SEHNR and CDR2 FQNEAQ (reference sequence).

This rearrangement joins TRBV4-1 to TRBJ2-3, with TRBD2 identical over 14 bases. Germline values: CDR1 MGHRA, CDR2 YSYEKL. V lost 4 bases and J lost 5; bases outside the gene matches: 5. The CDR3 covers 16 residues. The CDR3 region is CASSRGLAGAVDTQYF. In DNA, the CDR3 is TGCGCCAGCAGCCGGGGACTAGCGGGAGCGGTAGATACGCAGTATTTT.

V gene TRBV5-1 combines with J gene TRBJ1-4, with D possibly TRBD1 on 5 matching bases. Germline CDR1 reads SGHRS; CDR2 reads YFSETQ. The CDR3 sequence is 14 residues long. V lost 0 bases, J lost 8 bases, and 11 bases lay in between. CDR3 sequence: CASSLGQGGEKLFF. In DNA, the CDR3 is TGCGCCAGCAGCTTGGGGCAGGGTGGAGAAAAACTGTTTTTT. The full variable domain, rest sourced from reference TRBV5-1 and TRBJ1-4, is KAGVTQTPRYLIKTRGQQVTLSCSPISGHRSVSWYQQTPGQGLQFLFEYFSETQRNKGNFPGRFSGRQFSNSRSEMNVSTLELGDSALYLCASSLGQGGEKLFFGSGTQLSVL.

Only one count was recorded for this clone. The chain is built from TRBV3-1 (or the pseudogene TRBV3-2) and TRBJ2-3; possible D gene TRBD2, 5 bases. Trimming left V 3 bases short and J 1 base short, with 5 bases between. CDR3 length: 13 residues. CDR1 LGHDT and CDR2 YNNKEL come from the germline V gene (reference sequence). This CDR3 is CASSQGGTDTQYF. In DNA, the CDR3 is TGTGCCAGCAGCCAGGGAGGCACAGATACGCAGTATTTT.

The chain recombines TRBV9 with TRBJ2-1; 9 bases match TRBD2. Germline loops: CDR1 SGDLS, CDR2 YYNGEE. CDR3 length equals 16 residues. V lost 0 bases, J lost 2 bases, and 3 bases stayed unmatched. CDR3 in amino acids: CASSVGASGAYNEQFF. DNA of the CDR3: TGTGCCAGCAGCGTAGGGGCTAGCGGGGCCTACAATGAGCAGTTCTTC.

The CDR3 loop reads CASSEYIWGGGEAFF. As DNA, the CDR3 is TGTGCCAGCAGTGAATATATTTGGGGCGGCGGTGAAGCTTTCTTT. The chain couples TRBV6-1 to TRBJ1-1; weak D call: TRBD1 (5 bases). With 2 bases removed from V and 7 bases from J, the gap between germline ends came to 17 bases. The germline CDR1 and CDR2 sequences are MNHNS and SASEGT. The CDR3 consists of 15 residues.

The CDR3, as DNA: TGTGCCAGTAAAGCCGGGACAGGGTTGCATACGCAGTATTTT. Protein sequence: CASKAGTGLHTQYF. The chain carries TRBV19 and TRBJ2-3; 9 bases are a match to TRBD1. The CDR3 totals 14 residues. V was clipped by 7 bases and J by 7 bases; unmatched bases: 9. Looked up from germline, CDR1 is LNHDA and CDR2 is SQIVND (reference sequence).

Comment on this clone: At one end, the junction sequence differs from germline, possibly due to a read error. The chain joins TRBV27 to TRBJ2-7, with D possibly TRBD1 on 7 matching bases. The germline V gene encodes CDR1 MNHEY and CDR2 SMNVEV (reference sequence). CDR3 size: 12 residues. The CDR3 here is CVSRPRGDSVIF. CDR3 DNA: TGTGTCAGCCGGCCTAGGGGGGACAGCGTTATCTTC.

The chain combines TRBV4-3 with TRBJ1-1; a possible D gene is TRBD1 (5 bases). The CDR3 has 17 residues. V was pared by 0 bases and J by 0 bases, with 14 bases between. Germline lookup yields CDR1 LGHNA and CDR2 YSLEER. The CDR3 sequence: CASSQDRWRDLNTEAFF. CDR3 coding DNA: TGCGCCAGCAGCCAAGATAGGTGGAGGGACCTGAACACTGAAGCTTTCTTT.

V gene TRBV7-2 combines with J gene TRBJ1-2; TRBD1 matches at 7 bases. CDR3 length: 15 amino acids. Germline V lookup: CDR1 SGHTA, CDR2 FQGNSA. V lost 1 base to trimming and J lost 8 bases; unmatched junction nucleotides: 10. The CDR3 nucleotides read TGTGCCAGCAGCTTAGACGACCGACAGGGTGGAGGCTACACCTTC. Translating it yields CASSLDDRQGGGYTF. Supplemented by reference TRBV7-2 and TRBJ1-2, the full variable domain reads GAGVSQSPSNKVTEKGKDVELRCDPISGHTALYWYRQSLGQGLEFLIYFQGNSAPDKSGLPSDRFSAERTGGSVSTLTIQRTQQEDSAVYLCASSLDDRQGGGYTFGSGTRLTVV.

The rearrangement links TRBV13 to TRBJ1-5, with a possible D match to TRBD1 (6 bases). Germline V gives CDR1 PRHDT, CDR2 FYEKMQ (reference sequence). V was pared by 6 bases and J by 2 bases, with 11 bases between. This CDR3 region has 14 residues. The CDR3 DNA reads as TGTGCCAGCAGTTACCGACAGGGCAATCAGCCCCAGCATTTT. Encoded protein: CASSYRQGNQPQHF.

V usage is TRBV2 and J usage is TRBJ2-7, with D tentatively TRBD2 (7 bases). The CDR3 spans 12 residues. CDR1 and CDR2 (germline): SNHLY, FYNNEI. Trimming cost V 6 bases and J 3 bases, with 9 bases left between them. CDR3 loop: CASRGGGYEQYV. In nucleotides, the CDR3 is TGTGCCAGCAGGGGAGGGGGCTACGAGCAGTACGTC.